The T cell receptor beta chain described here comes from a study of cytomegalovirus exposure and HLA in healthy donors. CDR1 is SGHRS, CDR2 YFSETQ, per germline. The V gene end was trimmed by 4 bases and the J gene end by 2 bases; junction bases not matched to a gene: 12. This CDR3 spans 17 amino acids. PCR was performed using 60 Vbeta and 13 Jbeta primers. Generated by immunoSEQ multiplex PCR, the TCRdb table keeps only in-frame clones and is missing some. The top ten hold more than 1.5% of the sample, which has about 140,000 clones, approximately 80% seen once. All donors participated as healthy donors of bone marrow. Unrecorded immune exposure was likely among donors, who were nominally healthy when sampled. Study conclusions and caveats: Presence/absence analyses rested on an assumption that sequencing depth was roughly uniform across donors. Follow-up analysis found HLA locus-dependent TCR association rates, highest for DRB1 and lowest for HLA-C.

Remarks on this clone: Its specificity is unknown.

V and J are TRBV5-1 and TRBJ1-2, with 9 bases identical to TRBD1. The TCR comes from a woman between 40 and 50 years old in good health and CMV-seronegative. Sequencing was carried out using PBMCs. In DNA, the CDR3 is TGCGCCAGCAGCCGCGGGACAGGGCGAACCTTAAACTATGGCTACACCTTC. Translation: CASSRGTGRTLNYGYTF.